This T cell receptor beta chain originates from a study of graft-versus-host responses after intestinal transplantation. In the study overall: Multivisceral, liver-intestinal, or isolated intestinal transplants were performed in recipients. After anti-thymocyte globulin induction, recipients took tacrolimus and steroids for about 3 years.

Trimming took off 3 bases at V and 1 base at J, with 12 bases between the two ends. The length of the CDR3 is 15 residues. Germline CDR1 KGHSH, CDR2 LQKENI. Study findings and constraints: The marrow of recipients harbored GvH clones, and ileum or blood showed some of them first.

This clone has more than one count but fewer than ten. The target antigen is unknown. Processing was applied to graft tissue in order to liberate intraepithelial and lamina propria lymphocytes. Assay: immunoSEQ multiplex PCR; the TCRdb copy retains only in-frame clones and omits some. Of 29,000 or so clones in the sample, around 83% were seen once. The rearrangement uses TRBV18 and TRBJ1-1, with a possible D match to TRBD1 (6 bases). The source material was ileum tissue, sampled 98 days after intestinal transplantation. This sequence was found in a human patient who received an intestinal transplant, so some T cells may come from the graft donor. The DNA for the CDR3 is TGTGCCAGCTCACCCAAGACAGGCACGAACACTGAAGCTTTCTTT. Protein product: CASSPKTGTNTEAFF.